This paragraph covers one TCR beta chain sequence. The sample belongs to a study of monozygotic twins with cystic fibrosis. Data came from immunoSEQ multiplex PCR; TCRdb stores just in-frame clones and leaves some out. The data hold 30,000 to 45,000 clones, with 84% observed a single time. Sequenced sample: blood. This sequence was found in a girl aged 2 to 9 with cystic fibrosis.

CDR3 region: CASSSPHPEKLFF. DNA of the CDR3: TGTGCCAGCAGCTCGCCGCACCCTGAGAAACTGTTTTTT. The chain joins TRBV7-9 to TRBJ1-4, with D hard to call. This CDR3 spans 13 amino acids. V was shortened by 4 bases and J by 11 bases, with 14 bases between the two germline ends. Germline-derived CDR1 and CDR2 are SEHNR and FQNEAQ (reference sequence).